A single sample gave rise to the 15 T cell receptor beta chains below, sequenced in a study of monozygotic twins with inflammatory bowel disease. Following a re-call of the 5' RACE reads, TCRdb has one entry per CDR3 protein and lacks DNA. Its table records roughly 320,000 distinct CDR3 sequences. The source material was blood. These receptors were taken from a human donor with ulcerative colitis or Crohn's disease, or a healthy co-twin of an affected twin (not recorded which).

The chain joins TRBV12-3 or TRBV12-4 to TRBJ2-3; lacking DNA, the TRBD2 call made by TCRdb goes unchecked. This CDR3 region has 16 residues. Here the CDR3 reads CASSFYAGGGTDTQYF.

The chain couples TRBV15 to TRBJ2-7; the D gene TCRdb calls, TRBD1, cannot be checked with no DNA. Germline V gene lookup returns CDR1 LNHNV and CDR2 YYDKDF (reference sequence). The CDR3 loop spans 14 amino acids. The CDR3 protein is CATSRGDRGAEQYF.

CDR3 residues: CASNEQPGGANVLTF. V gene TRBV5-1 combines with J gene TRBJ2-6; without DNA, the TCRdb call of TRBD1 cannot be checked. Germline CDR1 reads SGHRS; CDR2 reads YFSETQ. The CDR3 totals 15 residues.

CDR3 in amino acids: CASSDLAGGLTYNEQFF. The chain is built from TRBV23-1 and TRBJ2-1; TCRdb calls TRBD2, which cannot be checked without DNA. TRBV23-1 is recorded as an ORF, its role being uncertain. This CDR3 has 17 residues.

V gene TRBV27 combines with J gene TRBJ1-5; TCRdb indicates TRBD1, and absent DNA this call remains unverified. The CDR3 is 15 amino acids. Germline assignment: CDR1 MNHEY and CDR2 SMNVEV (reference sequence). This chain's CDR3 is CASRRTGTNNQPQHF.

The rearrangement uses TRBV7-8 and TRBJ2-7; TCRdb selects TRBD2, and the lack of DNA leaves this call unchecked. Per germline, CDR1 SGHVS and CDR2 FQNEAQ. The length of the CDR3 is 18 residues. CDR3 sequence reads: CASSTKKKTSGGGYEQYF.

The chain recombines TRBV20-1 with TRBJ1-1; there is no DNA to check the TCRdb D call of TRBD1. The germline CDR1 and CDR2 sequences are DFQATT and SNEGSKA (reference sequence). The CDR3 contains 14 residues. The chain's CDR3 is CSAGTVILNTEAFF.

This sequence joins TRBV10-1 and TRBJ2-1; TCRdb's assignment of TRBD2 cannot be checked, as there is no DNA. CDR1 is WNHNN, CDR2 SYGVQD, per germline (reference sequence). This CDR3 contains 14 residues. This CDR3 reads CASSEDLRENEQFF.

The chain is built from TRBV7-9 and TRBJ1-2; TCRdb lists TRBD1, though no DNA is available to test this call. The germline CDR1 and CDR2 sequences are SEHNR and FQNEAQ (reference sequence). The CDR3 length is 17 residues. The CDR3 sequence: CASSLRSGTGDPYGYTF. The full variable domain, with the rest looked up from reference TRBV7-9 and TRBJ1-2, is DTGVSQNPRHKITKRGQNVTFRCDPISEHNRLYWYRQTLGQGPEFLTYFQNEAQLEKSRLLSDRFSAERPKGSFSTLEIQRTEQGDSAMYLCASSLRSGTGDPYGYTFGSGTRLTVV.

This chain links TRBV12-3 or TRBV12-4 with TRBJ2-5; lacking DNA, the TRBD2 call made by TCRdb goes unchecked. The CDR3 length is 16 residues. The CDR3 spells CASSNRLAGAGETQYF.

This chain joins TRBV11-2 and TRBJ2-3; without DNA, the TCRdb call of TRBD2 cannot be checked. From germline, CDR1 is SGHAT and CDR2 FQNNGV. This CDR3 has 16 amino acids. CDR3 region: CASSLDLAGRTDTQYF.

The J gene is TRBJ1-2, the V gene TRBV14; the TCRdb call, TRBD1, lacks DNA for checking. The CDR3 is 16 residues long. The germline gives CDR1 SGHDN, CDR2 FVKESK. This chain's CDR3 is CASSHKQGWANYGYTF.

This chain connects TRBV11-2 to TRBJ2-5; with no DNA, the TCRdb D assignment of TRBD1 cannot be verified. Germline loops: CDR1 SGHAT, CDR2 FQNNGV. This CDR3 comprises 21 residues. The CDR3 protein is CASSLDTVCWRNLIHQETQYF.

The J gene is TRBJ2-1, the V gene TRBV24-1; TCRdb gives TRBD1 as the D gene, but with no DNA this cannot be confirmed. The germline V gene has CDR1 KGHDR and CDR2 SFDVKD. CDR3 length: 19 amino acids. The CDR3: CATSDPGTGVPGDYNEQFF.

CDR3 residues: CASSSPGHYNEKLFF. The chain links TRBV12-3 or TRBV12-4 to TRBJ1-4; TCRdb lists TRBD1, though no DNA is available to test this call. This CDR3 spans 15 amino acids.